This T cell receptor beta chain is from a study of cytomegalovirus exposure and HLA in healthy donors. The study's findings and limits: Judged likely to be a sequencing artifact was a cluster of highly shared sequence variants. Rates of TCR association differed by HLA locus in a later analysis, with DRB1 highest and HLA-C lowest. Analyses of presence and absence presupposed an approximately uniform sequencing depth across donors. A later analysis linked a missense DCLRE1C variant to TCR beta V- and J-gene trimming.

Use of 60 Vbeta and 13 Jbeta primers characterized the PCR. Repertoires were generated with immunoSEQ multiplex PCR, while TCRdb's copy carries only in-frame clones and drops some. In the table there are around 160,000 clones, approximately 77% of which are singletons. With respect to this clone: The antigen remains unidentified.

This clonotype was obtained from a male donor in good health and CMV-seropositive. Material for sequencing was PBMCs.

The CDR3 protein is CASSLVTGYSPLHF. The DNA for the CDR3 is TGTGCCAGCAGCTTGGTGACAGGATACTCACCCCTCCACTTT. The chain combines TRBV5-6 with TRBJ1-6, with D possibly matching TRBD1 (6 bases). V lost 0 bases and J lost 10, with 11 bases in between. The germline CDR1 and CDR2 sequences are SGHDT and YYEEEE. The CDR3 has 14 residues.